Shown below are 20 T cell receptor beta chains from a single sample sequenced in a study of CD8 T cells in Susac syndrome. RNA, at 0.5 to 1 ug, was reverse transcribed with random hexamers. One entry per CDR3 protein results from TCRdb running MiXCR on the immunoSEQ multiplex PCR reads. The table includes about 120,000 distinct CDR3 sequences, around 94% detected once. Sequencing was done on a sample of CD4+ T cells from PBMCs. These receptors came from a human donor in good health.

This clonotype occurred a few times. This rearrangement joins TRBV5-1 to TRBJ2-2, with TRBD2 matching over 7 bases. V shed 0 bases and J 0 bases; nucleotides not matched to a gene: 2. This CDR3 is built from 16 residues. The V gene's germline CDR1 is SGHRS and CDR2 YFSETQ. The chain's CDR3 is CASSLVAGSNTGELFF. In DNA form, the CDR3 reads TGCGCCAGCAGCTTGGTAGCGGGTTCGAACACCGGGGAGCTGTTTTTT.

This sequence joins TRBV7-9 and TRBJ2-2; 7 positions agree with TRBD1. This CDR3 contains 14 residues. Germline trimming cut 6 bases from V and 2 bases from J; bases unmatched to any gene: 3. Germline V lookup: CDR1 SEHNR, CDR2 FQNEAQ (reference sequence). CDR3 amino acids: CASSRDSNTGELFF. The CDR3 DNA reads as TGTGCCAGCAGTCGGGACAGCAACACCGGGGAGCTGTTTTTT.

This rearrangement joins TRBV19 to TRBJ2-5, with D possibly called TRBD1 or TRBD2 (5 bases each). Trimming pared 7 bases from V and 2 bases from J, leaving 17 bases between. The CDR3 extends over 15 amino acids. CDR1 LNHDA and CDR2 SQIVND come from the germline V gene (reference sequence). DNA for the CDR3: TGTGCCAGTAATTCTGAGACAGAGGGGCAAGAGACCCAGTACTTC. This gives the protein CASNSETEGQETQYF.

The chain couples TRBV4-3 to TRBJ2-3; no firm D call. CDR1 LGHNA and CDR2 YSLEER come from the germline V gene. The V end was cut by 0 bases, the J end by 1 base, with 14 bases between. The CDR3 is 17 amino acids. The CDR3 DNA is TGCGCCAGCAGCCAAGATGACCCTTGGACGGGCACAGATACGCAGTATTTT. Protein: CASSQDDPWTGTDTQYF.

The rearrangement uses TRBV6-2 or TRBV6-3 and TRBJ2-7, with a tentative D call TRBD2 (5 bases). The CDR3 extends over 12 amino acids. In germline, CDR1 is MNHEY, CDR2 SVGEGT. Trimming removed 2 bases at V and 7 bases at J, with 9 bases between. CDR3 DNA sequence: TGTGCCAGCAGTTACGCGGGTAATGAGCAGTACTTC. Its protein is CASSYAGNEQYF.

This clonotype has more than one count but fewer than ten. The chain links TRBV12-3 or TRBV12-4 to TRBJ2-2, with unresolved D. This CDR3 region has 12 residues. Deletions cut 5 bases from V and 7 bases from J, with 8 bases between. The CDR3 bases are TGTGCCAGCAGTCTGAGCGACGGGGAGCTGTTTTTT. Encoded protein: CASSLSDGELFF.

The chain joins TRBV6-2 or TRBV6-3 to TRBJ2-7, with D possibly matching TRBD1 (6 bases). Looked up from germline, CDR1 is MNHEY and CDR2 is SVGEGT. The CDR3 spans 12 residues. V lost 6 bases to trimming and J lost 3 bases, with 9 bases between them. CDR3 sequence (DNA): TGTGCCAGCAGCCAACAGGGCTACGAGCAGTACTTC. This codes for CASSQQGYEQYF.

This clonotype has a handful of counts. CDR3 nucleotide sequence: TGTGCCACCAGTGAAACAGGGAGGAACATTCAGTACTTC. Its protein is CATSETGRNIQYF. This chain links TRBV24-1 with TRBJ2-4; the D gene could be TRBD1 or TRBD2 (6 bases each). V lost 4 bases and J 7 bases, leaving 10 bases between the germline ends. Looked up from germline, CDR1 is KGHDR and CDR2 is SFDVKD. This CDR3 spans 13 amino acids.

The genes are TRBV7-9 and TRBJ1-4; tentative D call: TRBD1 (5 bases). CDR3 size: 14 residues. Germline values: CDR1 SEHNR, CDR2 FQNEAQ (reference sequence). The V end lost 2 bases, the J end lost 8 bases, and 12 bases lay between the germline ends. CDR3 bases: TGTGCCAGCAGCTTATACGGGGCGGGGGAAAAACTGTTTTTT. Protein product: CASSLYGAGEKLFF.

The chain is built from TRBV5-1 and TRBJ2-1; D may be TRBD1 or TRBD2 (6 bases each). CDR3 length equals 15 residues. Trimming stripped 0 bases from V and 10 bases from J, with 17 bases between. Germline V CDR1 and CDR2: SGHRS, YFSETQ. For the CDR3, the DNA is TGCGCCAGCAGCTTGGGGGGACAAGGCGGGACAGAGCAGTTCTTC. It translates to CASSLGGQGGTEQFF.

The chain carries TRBV25-1 and TRBJ1-2; TRBD1 aligns across 7 bases. Per the germline V gene, CDR1 is MGHDK and CDR2 is SYGVNS. The CDR3 contains 15 residues. V trimming: 6 bases; J trimming: 1 base; junction bases outside the gene matches: 8. The CDR3 sequence is CASSPTGRGNYGYTF. The CDR3 DNA follows: TGTGCCAGCAGCCCGACAGGGCGGGGTAACTATGGCTACACCTTC.

The J gene is TRBJ1-2, the V gene TRBV27; D unresolved. V was shortened by 7 bases and J by 2 bases, with 14 bases between the two germline ends. This CDR3 is built from 14 residues. CDR1 MNHEY and CDR2 SMNVEV come from the germline V gene (reference sequence). DNA for the CDR3: TGTGCCAGCAACCTCGGGCTAGGAAACTATGGCTACACCTTC. It specifies CASNLGLGNYGYTF.

V and J are TRBV6-5 and TRBJ2-7; weak D call: TRBD2 (6 bases). The CDR3 is 14 amino acids. Germline V lookup: CDR1 MNHEY, CDR2 SVGAGI. Trimming cost V 5 bases and J 6 bases, with 17 bases left between them. CDR3 nucleotides: TGTGCCAGCAGTCCAGGTGGGGGGTCTGGCGAGCAGTACTTC. Amino acids: CASSPGGGSGEQYF.

V gene TRBV27 combines with J gene TRBJ1-2, with TRBD1 as a possible D gene (6 bases). V was shortened by 5 bases and J by 4 bases, with 14 bases between the two germline ends. This CDR3 comprises 14 residues. Looked up from germline, CDR1 is MNHEY and CDR2 is SMNVEV (reference sequence). As DNA, the CDR3 is TGTGCCAGCAGTCCCCGACAGGTTATCTATGGCTACACCTTC. Its translation: CASSPRQVIYGYTF.

The chain uses TRBV7-9 and TRBJ2-1; weak D call: TRBD2 (6 bases). Germline lookup yields CDR1 SEHNR and CDR2 FQNEAQ (reference sequence). This CDR3 is built from 15 residues. Trimming shortened V by 5 bases and J by 0 bases, and 11 bases separated the two germline ends. The CDR3 DNA reads as TGTGCCAGCAGCGAGGCGGGGAGCTCCTACAATGAGCAGTTCTTC. Amino acid sequence: CASSEAGSSYNEQFF. The complete variable domain, with remaining parts taken from reference TRBV7-9 and TRBJ2-1, reads DTGVSQNPRHKITKRGQNVTFRCDPISEHNRLYWYRQTLGQGPEFLTYFQNEAQLEKSRLLSDRFSAERPKGSFSTLEIQRTEQGDSAMYLCASSEAGSSYNEQFFGPGTRLTVL.

This clonotype was observed once. The chain couples TRBV5-1 to TRBJ1-4; D is perhaps TRBD1 (5 bases). Germline values: CDR1 SGHRS, CDR2 YFSETQ. Deletions cut 5 bases from V and 3 bases from J, with 11 bases between. The CDR3 is made up of 14 amino acids. The CDR3: CASRGQGANEKLFF. The CDR3 DNA is TGCGCCAGCAGGGGTCAGGGCGCTAATGAAAAACTGTTTTTT. The whole variable domain, remainder taken from reference TRBV5-1 and TRBJ1-4, is KAGVTQTPRYLIKTRGQQVTLSCSPISGHRSVSWYQQTPGQGLQFLFEYFSETQRNKGNFPGRFSGRQFSNSRSEMNVSTLELGDSALYLCASRGQGANEKLFFGSGTQLSVL.

The V and J genes are TRBV6-4 and TRBJ1-2; 11 nucleotides agree with TRBD1. There are 15 residues in the CDR3. Germline trimming cut 2 bases from V and 3 bases from J; bases unmatched to any gene: 2. Germline assignment: CDR1 MRHNA and CDR2 SNTAGT. The CDR3 nucleotides are TGTGCCAGCAGTGACCGGACAGGGGGCGACTATGGCTACACCTTC. It translates to CASSDRTGGDYGYTF.

The V gene is TRBV27, the J gene TRBJ2-7, with no clear D. Germline loops: CDR1 MNHEY, CDR2 SMNVEV (reference sequence). This CDR3 spans 17 amino acids. V was shortened by 1 base and J by 0 bases, with 16 bases between the two germline ends. CDR3 sequence (DNA): TGTGCCAGCAGTTTATTTCGGTTCGTACGGTGCTCCTACGAGCAGTACTTC. It yields the protein CASSLFRFVRCSYEQYF.

This chain uses TRBV6-5 with TRBJ1-2; perhaps TRBD1 as D (6 bases). Germline CDR1 and CDR2: MNHEY and SVGAGI. The CDR3 length is 13 residues. The V and J ends lost 7 bases and 7 bases respectively, with 16 bases between them. CDR3 bases: TGTGCCAGCAAACCTACAGGGATGAGTGGCTACACCTTC. It translates to CASKPTGMSGYTF.

The V and J genes are TRBV7-9 and TRBJ2-5; no clear D. CDR3 length: 13 residues. The germline V gene has CDR1 SEHNR and CDR2 FQNEAQ (reference sequence). Trimming took 5 bases from V and 9 from J, leaving 16 bases between them. The CDR3 sequence: CASSPEGSGPQYF. In DNA, the CDR3 is TGTGCCAGCAGCCCGGAAGGGTCCGGGCCCCAGTACTTC.